Listed below are T cell receptor beta chains from one sample, sequenced in a study of early T cells in non-severe SARS-CoV-2 infection. MiXCR, run by TCRdb on the 5' RACE reads, gives a single entry per CDR3 protein. The sample includes around 99,000 distinct CDR3 sequences, approximately 10% of them seen just once. Sequenced input: whole blood. The receptor source for this set is an adult who was a healthcare worker with PCR-confirmed SARS-CoV-2 infection or an uninfected control (not recorded which). The conserved cysteine and the conserved F or W are not part of the CDR3 here. The D gene is left open where the match is weak.

d_gene,v_gene,CDR3aa
-,TRBV6-6,SSRFRLEDNEQF
-,TRBV6-6,ASSYIRVGSAEAF
TRBD2,TRBV12-3/TRBV12-4,ASSPETSGTV
-,TRBV3-1,ASSRRLGYQETQY
-,TRBV29-1,SASVTDRATGAF
-,TRBV5-5,ASSKPLSSYEQY
TRBD2,TRBV7-6,ASSLEAAGGSANTGELF
-,TRBV6-5,ASSYSGGNTGELF
TRBD1,TRBV6-5,ASNYSVFRGSGDEQF
-,TRBV7-9,ASSLTGYNSPLH